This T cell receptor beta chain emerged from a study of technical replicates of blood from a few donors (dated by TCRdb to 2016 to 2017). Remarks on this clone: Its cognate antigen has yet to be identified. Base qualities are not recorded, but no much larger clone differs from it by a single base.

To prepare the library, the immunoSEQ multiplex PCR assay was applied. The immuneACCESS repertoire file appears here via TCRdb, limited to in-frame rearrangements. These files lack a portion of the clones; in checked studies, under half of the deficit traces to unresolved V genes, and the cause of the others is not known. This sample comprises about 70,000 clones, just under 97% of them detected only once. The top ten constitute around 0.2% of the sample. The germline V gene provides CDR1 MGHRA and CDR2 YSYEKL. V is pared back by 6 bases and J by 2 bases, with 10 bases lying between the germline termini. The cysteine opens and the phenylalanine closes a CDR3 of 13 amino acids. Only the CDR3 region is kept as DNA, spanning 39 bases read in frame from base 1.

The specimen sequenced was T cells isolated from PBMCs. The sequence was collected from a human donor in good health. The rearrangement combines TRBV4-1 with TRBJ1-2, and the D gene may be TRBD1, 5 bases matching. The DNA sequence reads TGCGCCAGCAGACCCACAGGAAACTATGGCTACACCTTC. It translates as CASRPTGNYGYTF.